The rows below give T cell receptor beta chains drawn from one sample of a study of CD8 T cells in Susac syndrome. One entry per CDR3 protein results from TCRdb running MiXCR on the immunoSEQ multiplex PCR reads. The sample consists of a few hundred thousand distinct CDR3 sequences, 80% to 95% of them appearing once. The sample taken for sequencing was CD8+ T cells from PBMCs. The origin of the receptors is a human donor with multiple sclerosis. Each CDR3 is given with its conserved first and last residue. A D gene is named only where the DNA matches it firmly. The listing skips clone size in some rows; elsewhere it reads once, few, many or a size class.

v_gene: TRBV28
abundance: .
d_gene: TRBD2
j_gene: TRBJ2-7
CDR3aa: CASSLYTGTSGRYEQYF
CDR3nt: TGTGCCAGCAGTTTATATACGGGGACTAGCGGTCGATACGAGCAGTACTTC

v_gene: TRBV5-6
abundance: .
d_gene: TRBD2
j_gene: TRBJ2-1
CDR3aa: CASSLDASGHNEQFF
CDR3nt: TGTGCCAGCAGCTTGGATGCTAGCGGCCACAATGAGCAGTTCTTC

v_gene: TRBV12-3/TRBV12-4
abundance: .
d_gene: .
j_gene: TRBJ1-1
CDR3aa: CASLKRGEAFF
CDR3nt: TGTGCCAGCCTCAAACGGGGGGAGGCTTTCTTT

v_gene: TRBV20-1
abundance: .
d_gene: .
j_gene: TRBJ1-1
CDR3aa: CSAVDSLNTEAFF
CDR3nt: TGCAGTGCTGTTGACTCTCTGAACACTGAAGCTTTCTTT

v_gene: TRBV11-1
abundance: once
d_gene: TRBD2
j_gene: TRBJ2-7
CDR3aa: CASSLEITIYGTSGSYEQYF
CDR3nt: TGTGCCAGCAGCTTAGAGATCACGATCTATGGGACTAGCGGTTCCTACGAGCAGTACTTC

v_gene: TRBV11-2
abundance: .
d_gene: TRBD2
j_gene: TRBJ2-7
CDR3aa: CASSPTWLAGGDEQYF
CDR3nt: TGTGCCAGCAGCCCCACGTGGCTAGCGGGGGGTGACGAGCAGTACTTC

v_gene: TRBV29-1
abundance: once
d_gene: .
j_gene: TRBJ2-7
CDR3aa: CSVTWGDIEQYF
CDR3nt: TGCAGCGTTACTTGGGGGGATATCGAGCAGTACTTC

v_gene: TRBV2
abundance: .
d_gene: .
j_gene: TRBJ2-4
CDR3aa: CASSEALRWGSRNIQYF
CDR3nt: TGTGCCAGCAGTGAAGCGCTTCGTTGGGGGAGCCGGAACATTCAGTACTTC

v_gene: TRBV12-3/TRBV12-4
abundance: .
d_gene: .
j_gene: TRBJ2-7
CDR3aa: CATGQGFPQYF
CDR3nt: TGTGCCACCGGACAAGGATTCCCTCAGTACTTC

v_gene: TRBV3-1
abundance: .
d_gene: .
j_gene: TRBJ1-3
CDR3aa: CASSQDPPASSGNTIYF
CDR3nt: TGTGCCAGCAGCCAAGACCCCCCAGCTAGCTCTGGAAACACCATATATTTT

v_gene: TRBV19
abundance: .
d_gene: TRBD1
j_gene: TRBJ1-1
CDR3aa: CASSIGGGADTEAFF
CDR3nt: TGTGCCAGTAGTATAGGAGGGGGCGCGGACACTGAAGCTTTCTTT

v_gene: TRBV27
abundance: once
d_gene: TRBD2
j_gene: TRBJ2-5
CDR3aa: CASSPLLLAGDETQYF
CDR3nt: TGTGCCAGCAGTCCCCTCCTACTAGCGGGGGACGAGACCCAGTACTTC

v_gene: TRBV4-2
abundance: .
d_gene: .
j_gene: TRBJ2-1
CDR3aa: CASSQDPGLHNEHFF
CDR3nt: TGTGCCAGCAGCCAAGACCCGGGACTCCACAATGAGCATTTCTTC

v_gene: TRBV7-3
abundance: .
d_gene: .
j_gene: TRBJ2-2
CDR3aa: CASSPGLSGELFF
CDR3nt: TGTGCCAGCAGCCCAGGTTTGAGCGGGGAGCTGTTTTTT

v_gene: TRBV25-1
abundance: .
d_gene: .
j_gene: TRBJ2-2
CDR3aa: CASSESGWVTGELFF
CDR3nt: TGTGCCAGCAGTGAATCGGGCTGGGTCACCGGGGAGCTGTTTTTT